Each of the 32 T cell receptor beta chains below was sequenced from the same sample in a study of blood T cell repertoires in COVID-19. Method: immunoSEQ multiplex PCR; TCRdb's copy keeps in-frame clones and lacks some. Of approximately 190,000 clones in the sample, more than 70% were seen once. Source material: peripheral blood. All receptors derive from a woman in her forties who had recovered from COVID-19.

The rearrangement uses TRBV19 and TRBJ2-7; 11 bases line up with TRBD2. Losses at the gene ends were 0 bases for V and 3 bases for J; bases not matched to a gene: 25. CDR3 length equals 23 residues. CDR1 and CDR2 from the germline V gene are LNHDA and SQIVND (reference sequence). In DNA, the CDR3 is TGTGCCAGTAGTATAGATAAACCTGAGATAACCGGGACTAGCGGCTCAGGGGGCTACGAGCAGTACTTC. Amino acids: CASSIDKPEITGTSGSGGYEQYF.

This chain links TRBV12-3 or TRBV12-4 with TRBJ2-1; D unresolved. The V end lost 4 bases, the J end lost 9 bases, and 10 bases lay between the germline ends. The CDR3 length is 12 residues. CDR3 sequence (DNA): TGTGCCAGCAGTTCCCGGGTGAGTGAGCAGTTCTTC. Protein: CASSSRVSEQFF.

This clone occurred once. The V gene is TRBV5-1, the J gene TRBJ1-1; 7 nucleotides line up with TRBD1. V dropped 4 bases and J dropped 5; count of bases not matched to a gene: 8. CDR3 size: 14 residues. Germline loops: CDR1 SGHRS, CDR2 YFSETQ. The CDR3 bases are TGCGCCAGCAGCCCGATGACAGGGAGTACTGAAGCTTTCTTT. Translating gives CASSPMTGSTEAFF.

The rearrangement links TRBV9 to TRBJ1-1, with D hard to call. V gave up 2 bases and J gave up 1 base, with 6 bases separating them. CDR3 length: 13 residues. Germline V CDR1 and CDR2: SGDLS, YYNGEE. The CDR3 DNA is TGTGCCAGCAGCGTTTTATCGAACACTGAAGCTTTCTTT. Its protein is CASSVLSNTEAFF.

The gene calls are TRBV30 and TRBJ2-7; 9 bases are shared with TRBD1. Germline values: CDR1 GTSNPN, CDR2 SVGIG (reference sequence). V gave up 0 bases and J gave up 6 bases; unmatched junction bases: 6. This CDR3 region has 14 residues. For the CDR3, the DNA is TGTGCCTGGAGTGTACGCGGGACAGGGTCCGAGCAGTACTTC. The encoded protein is CAWSVRGTGSEQYF. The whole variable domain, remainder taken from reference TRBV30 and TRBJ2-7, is SQTIHQWPATLVQPVGSPLSLECTVEGTSNPNLYWYRQAAGRGLQLLFYSVGIGQISSEVPQNLSASRPQDRQFILSSKKLLLSDSGFYLCAWSVRGTGSEQYFGPGTRLTVT.

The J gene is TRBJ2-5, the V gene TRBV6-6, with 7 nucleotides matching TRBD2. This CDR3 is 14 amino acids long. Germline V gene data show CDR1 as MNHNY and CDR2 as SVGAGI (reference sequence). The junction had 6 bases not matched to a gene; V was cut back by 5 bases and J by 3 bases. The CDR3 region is CASSRAGEEETQYF. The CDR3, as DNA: TGTGCCAGCAGTAGGGCGGGAGAGGAAGAGACCCAGTACTTC.

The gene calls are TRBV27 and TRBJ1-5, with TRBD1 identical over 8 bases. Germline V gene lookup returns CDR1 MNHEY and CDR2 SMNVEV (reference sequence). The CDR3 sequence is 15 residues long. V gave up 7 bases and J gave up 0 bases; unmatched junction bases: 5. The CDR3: CASKGDRSSNQPQHF. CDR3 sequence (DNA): TGTGCCAGCAAAGGGGACAGGAGTAGCAATCAGCCCCAGCATTTT.

The CDR3 nucleotides are TGTGCCAGCAGCCAAGATTACCAGGCCTACTCTGGGGCCAACGTCCTGACTTTC. Translating it yields CASSQDYQAYSGANVLTF. This sequence joins TRBV14 and TRBJ2-6; D remains unclear. Looked up from germline, CDR1 is SGHDN and CDR2 is FVKESK. The CDR3 covers 18 residues. V was shortened by 0 bases and J by 0 bases, with 12 bases between the two germline ends.

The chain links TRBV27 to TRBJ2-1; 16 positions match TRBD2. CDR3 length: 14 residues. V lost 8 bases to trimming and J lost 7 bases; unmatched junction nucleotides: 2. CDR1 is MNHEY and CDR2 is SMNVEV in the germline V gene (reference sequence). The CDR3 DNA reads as TGTGCCAGCGGGACTAGCGGGAGGGGGAATGAGCAGTTCTTC. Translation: CASGTSGRGNEQFF.

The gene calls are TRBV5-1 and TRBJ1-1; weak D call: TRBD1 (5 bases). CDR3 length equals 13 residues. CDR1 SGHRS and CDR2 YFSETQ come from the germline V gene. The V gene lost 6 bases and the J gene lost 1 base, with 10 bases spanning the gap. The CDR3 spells CASTPGQNTEAFF. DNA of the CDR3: TGCGCCAGCACCCCCGGACAGAACACTGAAGCTTTCTTT. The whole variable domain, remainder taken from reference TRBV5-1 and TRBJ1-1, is KAGVTQTPRYLIKTRGQQVTLSCSPISGHRSVSWYQQTPGQGLQFLFEYFSETQRNKGNFPGRFSGRQFSNSRSEMNVSTLELGDSALYLCASTPGQNTEAFFGQGTRLTVV.

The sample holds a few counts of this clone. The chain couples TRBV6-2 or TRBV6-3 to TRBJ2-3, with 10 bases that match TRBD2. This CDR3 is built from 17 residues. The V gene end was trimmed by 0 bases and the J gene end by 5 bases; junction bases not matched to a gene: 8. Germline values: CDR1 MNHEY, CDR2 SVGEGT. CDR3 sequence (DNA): TGTGCCAGCAGTTACTCGGTTACTAGCGGGAAGAAAGATACGCAGTATTTT. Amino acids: CASSYSVTSGKKDTQYF.

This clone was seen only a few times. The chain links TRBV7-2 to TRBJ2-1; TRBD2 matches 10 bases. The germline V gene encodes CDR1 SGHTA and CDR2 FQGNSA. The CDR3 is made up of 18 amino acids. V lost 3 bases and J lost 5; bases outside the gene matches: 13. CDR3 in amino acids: CASSLWTGSGRVDNEQFF. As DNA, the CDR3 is TGTGCCAGCAGCTTGTGGACAGGGAGCGGGAGGGTCGACAATGAGCAGTTCTTC.

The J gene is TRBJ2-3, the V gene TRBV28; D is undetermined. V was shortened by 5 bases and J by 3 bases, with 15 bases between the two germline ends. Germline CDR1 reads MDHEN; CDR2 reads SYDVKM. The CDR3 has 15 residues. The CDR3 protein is CASSPPWAGTDTQYF. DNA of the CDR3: TGTGCCAGCAGTCCCCCATGGGCCGGTACAGATACGCAGTATTTT.

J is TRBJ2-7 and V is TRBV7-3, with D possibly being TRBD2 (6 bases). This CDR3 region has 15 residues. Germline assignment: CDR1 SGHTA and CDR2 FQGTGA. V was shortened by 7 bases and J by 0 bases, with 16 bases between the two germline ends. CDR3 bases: TGTGCCAGCACAAACGTGGCGGGAAGCTCCTACGAGCAGTACTTC. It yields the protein CASTNVAGSSYEQYF.

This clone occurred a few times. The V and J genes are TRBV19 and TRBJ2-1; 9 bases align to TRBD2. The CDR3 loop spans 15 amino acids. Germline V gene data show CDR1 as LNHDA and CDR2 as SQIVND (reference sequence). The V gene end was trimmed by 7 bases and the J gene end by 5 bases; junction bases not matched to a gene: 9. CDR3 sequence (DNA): TGTGCCAGTACATGGATGGCGGGAGGGGACAATGAGCAGTTCTTC. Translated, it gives CASTWMAGGDNEQFF.

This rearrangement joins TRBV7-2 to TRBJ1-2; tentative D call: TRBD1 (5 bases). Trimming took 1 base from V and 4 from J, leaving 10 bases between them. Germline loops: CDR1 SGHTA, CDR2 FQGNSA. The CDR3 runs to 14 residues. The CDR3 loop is CASSLGEGFYGYTF. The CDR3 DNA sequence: TGTGCCAGCAGCTTAGGGGAGGGGTTCTATGGCTACACCTTC.

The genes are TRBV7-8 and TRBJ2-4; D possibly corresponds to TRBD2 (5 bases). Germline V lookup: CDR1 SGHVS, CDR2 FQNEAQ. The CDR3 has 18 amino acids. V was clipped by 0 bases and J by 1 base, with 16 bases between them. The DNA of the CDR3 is TGTGCCAGCAGCTTAGCGGGTGGGAGTGAGGTGGCCAAAAACATTCAGTACTTC. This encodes CASSLAGGSEVAKNIQYF.

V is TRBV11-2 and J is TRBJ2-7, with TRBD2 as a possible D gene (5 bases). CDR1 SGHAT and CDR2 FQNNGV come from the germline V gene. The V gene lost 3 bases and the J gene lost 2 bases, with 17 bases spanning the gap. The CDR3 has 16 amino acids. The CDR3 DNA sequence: TGTGCCAGCAGCTTGGCAAGGGAGTCCACTCCCTACGAGCAGTACTTC. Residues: CASSLARESTPYEQYF.

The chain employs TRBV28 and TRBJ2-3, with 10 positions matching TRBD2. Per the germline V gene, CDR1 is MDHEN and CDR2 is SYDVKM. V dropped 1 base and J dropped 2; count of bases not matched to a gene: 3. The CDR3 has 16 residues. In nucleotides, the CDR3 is TGTGCCAGCAGTTTATTGGGACTAGCGTTCACAGATACGCAGTATTTT. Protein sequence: CASSLLGLAFTDTQYF.

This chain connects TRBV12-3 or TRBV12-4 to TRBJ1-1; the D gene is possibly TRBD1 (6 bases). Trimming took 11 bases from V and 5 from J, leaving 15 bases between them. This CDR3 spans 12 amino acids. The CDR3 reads CASKRGRTEAFF. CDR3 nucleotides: TGTGCCTCCAAGCGGGGGCGGACTGAAGCTTTCTTT.

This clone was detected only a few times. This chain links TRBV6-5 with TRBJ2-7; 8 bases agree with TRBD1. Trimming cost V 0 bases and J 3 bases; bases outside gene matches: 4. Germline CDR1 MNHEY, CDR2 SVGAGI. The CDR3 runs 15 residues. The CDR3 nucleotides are TGTGCCAGCAGTTACTCCCCCGGACAGGGCTACGAGCAGTACTTC. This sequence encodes CASSYSPGQGYEQYF.

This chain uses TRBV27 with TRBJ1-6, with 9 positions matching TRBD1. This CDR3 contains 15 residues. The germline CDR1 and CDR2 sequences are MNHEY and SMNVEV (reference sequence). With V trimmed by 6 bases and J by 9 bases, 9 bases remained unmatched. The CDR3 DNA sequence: TGTGCCAGCAGGCTCGGACAGGGGTTTATTTCACCCCTCCACTTT. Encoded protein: CASRLGQGFISPLHF.

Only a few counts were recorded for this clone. The DNA for the CDR3 is TGTGCCAGCAGCCCTATAAGGGGTAATGAGCAGTTCTTC. Translation gives CASSPIRGNEQFF. The chain is built from TRBV14 and TRBJ2-1; TRBD1 is a possible D gene (5 bases). Trimming shortened V by 4 bases and J by 7 bases, and 11 bases separated the two germline ends. The length of the CDR3 is 13 residues. Germline-derived CDR1 and CDR2 are SGHDN and FVKESK. The full variable domain, rest sourced from reference TRBV14 and TRBJ2-1, is EAGVTQFPSHSVIEKGQTVTLRCDPISGHDNLYWYRRVMGKEIKFLLHFVKESKQDESGMPNNRFLAERTGGTYSTLKVQPAELEDSGVYFCASSPIRGNEQFFGPGTRLTVL.

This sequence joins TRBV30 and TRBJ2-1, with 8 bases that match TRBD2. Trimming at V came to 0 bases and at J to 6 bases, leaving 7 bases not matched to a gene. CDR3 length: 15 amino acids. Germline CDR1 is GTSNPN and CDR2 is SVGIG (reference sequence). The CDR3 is CAWSVAGLVINEQFF. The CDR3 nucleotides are TGTGCCTGGAGTGTTGCGGGACTAGTTATCAATGAGCAGTTCTTC. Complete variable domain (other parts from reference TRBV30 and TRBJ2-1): SQTIHQWPATLVQPVGSPLSLECTVEGTSNPNLYWYRQAAGRGLQLLFYSVGIGQISSEVPQNLSASRPQDRQFILSSKKLLLSDSGFYLCAWSVAGLVINEQFFGPGTRLTVL.

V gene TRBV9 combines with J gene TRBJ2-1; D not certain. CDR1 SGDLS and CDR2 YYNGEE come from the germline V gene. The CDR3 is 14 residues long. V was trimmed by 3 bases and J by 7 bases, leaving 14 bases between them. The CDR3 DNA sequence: TGTGCCAGCAGCGCCCCCCGGGTACCTAATGAGCAGTTCTTC. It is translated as CASSAPRVPNEQFF. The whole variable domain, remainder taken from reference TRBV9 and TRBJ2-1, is DSGVTQTPKHLITATGQRVTLRCSPRSGDLSVYWYQQSLDQGLQFLIQYYNGEERAKGNILERFSAQQFPDLHSELNLSSLELGDSALYFCASSAPRVPNEQFFGPGTRLTVL.

The CDR3 loop is CASSSHGGAETQYF. The DNA of the CDR3 is TGTGCCAGCAGCTCGCATGGGGGCGCGGAGACCCAGTACTTC. The rearrangement joins TRBV5-8 to TRBJ2-5; a weak D match, TRBD1 (6 bases). V lost 3 bases to trimming and J lost 5 bases, with 14 bases between them. The CDR3 extends over 14 amino acids. Germline CDR1 and CDR2: SGHTS and YDEGEE.

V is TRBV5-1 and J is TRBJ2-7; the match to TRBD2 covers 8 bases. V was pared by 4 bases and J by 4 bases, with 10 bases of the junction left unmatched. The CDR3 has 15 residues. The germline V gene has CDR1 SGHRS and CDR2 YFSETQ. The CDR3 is CASSHPGSGGYEQYF. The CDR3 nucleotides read TGCGCCAGCAGCCACCCGGGAAGCGGGGGTTACGAGCAGTACTTC.

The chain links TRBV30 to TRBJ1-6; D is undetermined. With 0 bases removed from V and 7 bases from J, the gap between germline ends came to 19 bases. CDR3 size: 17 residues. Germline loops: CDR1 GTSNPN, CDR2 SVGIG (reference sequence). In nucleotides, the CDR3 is TGTGCCTGGAGTGTACCCCCGTTTGGGCAAACCAATTCACCCCTCCACTTT. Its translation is CAWSVPPFGQTNSPLHF.

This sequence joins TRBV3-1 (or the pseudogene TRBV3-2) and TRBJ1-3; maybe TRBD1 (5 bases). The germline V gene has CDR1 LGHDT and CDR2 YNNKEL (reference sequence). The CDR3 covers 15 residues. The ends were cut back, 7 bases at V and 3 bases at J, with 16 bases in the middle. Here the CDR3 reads CASTSRGDGGNTIYF. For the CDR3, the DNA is TGTGCCAGCACCTCTCGGGGGGACGGTGGAAACACCATATATTTT.

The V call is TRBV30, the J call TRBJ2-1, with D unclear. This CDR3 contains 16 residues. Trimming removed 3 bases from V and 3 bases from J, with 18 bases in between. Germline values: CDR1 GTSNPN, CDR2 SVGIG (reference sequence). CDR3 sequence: CAWSDRDTSFYNEQFF. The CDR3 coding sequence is TGTGCCTGGAGCGATCGAGACACTTCATTCTACAATGAGCAGTTCTTC.

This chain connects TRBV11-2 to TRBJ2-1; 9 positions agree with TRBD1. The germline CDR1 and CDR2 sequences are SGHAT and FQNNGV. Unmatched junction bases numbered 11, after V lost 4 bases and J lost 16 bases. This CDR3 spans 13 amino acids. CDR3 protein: CASSSEAGTGIFF. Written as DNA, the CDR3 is TGTGCCAGCAGCTCAGAAGCCGGGACAGGGATCTTCTTC. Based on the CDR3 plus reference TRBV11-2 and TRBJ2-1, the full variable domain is EAGVAQSPRYKIIEKRQSVAFWCNPISGHATLYWYQQILGQGPKLLIQFQNNGVVDDSQLPKDRFSAERLKGVDSTLKIQPAKLEDSAVYLCASSSEAGTGIFFGPGTRLTVL.

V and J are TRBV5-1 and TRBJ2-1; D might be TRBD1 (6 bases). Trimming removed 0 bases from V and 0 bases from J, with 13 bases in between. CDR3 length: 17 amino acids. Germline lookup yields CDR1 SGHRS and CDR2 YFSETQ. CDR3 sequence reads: CASSLGGPSSSYNEQFF. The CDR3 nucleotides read TGCGCCAGCAGCTTGGGGGGGCCTTCAAGCTCCTACAATGAGCAGTTCTTC.